This is a list of T cell receptor beta chains from one sample in a study of blood T cell repertoires in COVID-19. The method was immunoSEQ multiplex PCR; TCRdb's version includes in-frame clones alone and lacks a portion of them. The sample includes 200,000 to 250,000 clones, roughly 81% of them seen just once. Sequenced input: peripheral blood. The receptors originated from a man aged 35-49 years with acute or convalescent COVID-19. Each CDR3 is given with its conserved first and last residue. The order of the fields is D gene, J gene, clone size, V gene, CDR3 DNA, CDR3 protein. D genes are given only for firm matches. Size tells how often a clone was seen (once, few, many) or the class of an expanded clone, and some rows leave it out.

D gene: TRBD1
J gene: TRBJ1-4
clone size: NA
V gene: TRBV5-1
CDR3 DNA: TGCGCCAGCAGCCAGGACAGGGGTCTCCGTAATGAAAAACTGTTTTTT
CDR3 protein: CASSQDRGLRNEKLFF

D gene: TRBD1
J gene: TRBJ1-5
clone size: NA
V gene: TRBV18
CDR3 DNA: TGTGCCAGCTCTCCGGACAGGGAGGGGCAGCCCCAGCATTTT
CDR3 protein: CASSPDREGQPQHF

D gene: NA
J gene: TRBJ1-4
clone size: NA
V gene: TRBV27
CDR3 DNA: TGTGCCAGCCGCAAACGGGGAGATGAAAAACTGTTTTTT
CDR3 protein: CASRKRGDEKLFF

D gene: TRBD2
J gene: TRBJ2-1
clone size: NA
V gene: TRBV9
CDR3 DNA: TGTGCCAGCAGCGGGAAGCGGGGGGGCAACAATGAGCAGTTCTTC
CDR3 protein: CASSGKRGGNNEQFF

D gene: NA
J gene: TRBJ1-4
clone size: NA
V gene: TRBV7-2
CDR3 DNA: TGTGCCAGCAGCTTAGAGAGGAATTGGAGTGAAAAACTGTTTTTT
CDR3 protein: CASSLERNWSEKLFF

D gene: NA
J gene: TRBJ1-1
clone size: NA
V gene: TRBV6-5
CDR3 DNA: TGTGCCAGCAGTTATCCGGGGGGAGTGACTGAAGCTTTCTTT
CDR3 protein: CASSYPGGVTEAFF

D gene: TRBD1
J gene: TRBJ2-7
clone size: few
V gene: TRBV7-9
CDR3 DNA: TGTGCCAGCAGCCCAGGACAGGGGTCGACTACCAGGGAGCAGTACTTC
CDR3 protein: CASSPGQGSTTREQYF

D gene: NA
J gene: TRBJ1-6
clone size: NA
V gene: TRBV5-6
CDR3 DNA: TGTGCCAGCCTTGGGGGGGGTAATAATTCACCCCTCCACTTT
CDR3 protein: CASLGGGNNSPLHF

D gene: TRBD2
J gene: TRBJ2-3
clone size: NA
V gene: TRBV4-1
CDR3 DNA: TGCGCCAGCAGCCAGGCGAGCGGGAGGCCTCACACAGATACGCAGTATTTT
CDR3 protein: CASSQASGRPHTDTQYF

D gene: NA
J gene: TRBJ1-6
clone size: NA
V gene: TRBV19
CDR3 DNA: TGTGCCAGTAGTATAGATCCGGGGTCACCCCTCCACTTT
CDR3 protein: CASSIDPGSPLHF

D gene: NA
J gene: TRBJ1-1
clone size: NA
V gene: TRBV5-4
CDR3 DNA: TGTGCCAGCAGCGACAGACGGAACACTGAAGCTTTCTTT
CDR3 protein: CASSDRRNTEAFF

D gene: NA
J gene: TRBJ1-5
clone size: NA
V gene: TRBV3-1/TRBV3-2
CDR3 DNA: TGTGCCAGCAGCCAACCCGGGGTCAGGCCCCAGCATTTT
CDR3 protein: CASSQPGVRPQHF

D gene: TRBD1
J gene: TRBJ1-1
clone size: NA
V gene: TRBV28
CDR3 DNA: TGTGCCACGTACAGGGGGCAGGGTGAAGCTTTCTTT
CDR3 protein: CATYRGQGEAFF

D gene: NA
J gene: TRBJ1-2
clone size: NA
V gene: TRBV2
CDR3 DNA: TGTGCCAGCAGGTTCAGGGGCCTCCAAGGTGGCTACACCTTC
CDR3 protein: CASRFRGLQGGYTF